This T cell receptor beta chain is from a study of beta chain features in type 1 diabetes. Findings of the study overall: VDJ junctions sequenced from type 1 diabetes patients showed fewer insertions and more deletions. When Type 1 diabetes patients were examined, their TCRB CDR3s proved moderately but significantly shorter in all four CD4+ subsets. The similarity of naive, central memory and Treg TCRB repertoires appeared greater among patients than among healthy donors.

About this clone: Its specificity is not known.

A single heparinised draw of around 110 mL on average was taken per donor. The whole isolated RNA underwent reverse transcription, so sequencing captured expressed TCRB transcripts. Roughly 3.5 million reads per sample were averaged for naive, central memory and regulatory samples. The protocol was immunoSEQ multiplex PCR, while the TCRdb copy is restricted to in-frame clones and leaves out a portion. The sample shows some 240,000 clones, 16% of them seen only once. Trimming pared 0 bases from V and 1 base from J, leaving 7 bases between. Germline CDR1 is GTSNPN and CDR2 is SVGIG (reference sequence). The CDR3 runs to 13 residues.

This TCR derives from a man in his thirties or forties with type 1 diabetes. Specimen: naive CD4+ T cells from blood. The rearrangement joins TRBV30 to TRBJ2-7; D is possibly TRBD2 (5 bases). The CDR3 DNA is TGTGCCTGGAGTGTCGGGGTTTCCTACGAGCAGTACTTC. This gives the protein CAWSVGVSYEQYF.